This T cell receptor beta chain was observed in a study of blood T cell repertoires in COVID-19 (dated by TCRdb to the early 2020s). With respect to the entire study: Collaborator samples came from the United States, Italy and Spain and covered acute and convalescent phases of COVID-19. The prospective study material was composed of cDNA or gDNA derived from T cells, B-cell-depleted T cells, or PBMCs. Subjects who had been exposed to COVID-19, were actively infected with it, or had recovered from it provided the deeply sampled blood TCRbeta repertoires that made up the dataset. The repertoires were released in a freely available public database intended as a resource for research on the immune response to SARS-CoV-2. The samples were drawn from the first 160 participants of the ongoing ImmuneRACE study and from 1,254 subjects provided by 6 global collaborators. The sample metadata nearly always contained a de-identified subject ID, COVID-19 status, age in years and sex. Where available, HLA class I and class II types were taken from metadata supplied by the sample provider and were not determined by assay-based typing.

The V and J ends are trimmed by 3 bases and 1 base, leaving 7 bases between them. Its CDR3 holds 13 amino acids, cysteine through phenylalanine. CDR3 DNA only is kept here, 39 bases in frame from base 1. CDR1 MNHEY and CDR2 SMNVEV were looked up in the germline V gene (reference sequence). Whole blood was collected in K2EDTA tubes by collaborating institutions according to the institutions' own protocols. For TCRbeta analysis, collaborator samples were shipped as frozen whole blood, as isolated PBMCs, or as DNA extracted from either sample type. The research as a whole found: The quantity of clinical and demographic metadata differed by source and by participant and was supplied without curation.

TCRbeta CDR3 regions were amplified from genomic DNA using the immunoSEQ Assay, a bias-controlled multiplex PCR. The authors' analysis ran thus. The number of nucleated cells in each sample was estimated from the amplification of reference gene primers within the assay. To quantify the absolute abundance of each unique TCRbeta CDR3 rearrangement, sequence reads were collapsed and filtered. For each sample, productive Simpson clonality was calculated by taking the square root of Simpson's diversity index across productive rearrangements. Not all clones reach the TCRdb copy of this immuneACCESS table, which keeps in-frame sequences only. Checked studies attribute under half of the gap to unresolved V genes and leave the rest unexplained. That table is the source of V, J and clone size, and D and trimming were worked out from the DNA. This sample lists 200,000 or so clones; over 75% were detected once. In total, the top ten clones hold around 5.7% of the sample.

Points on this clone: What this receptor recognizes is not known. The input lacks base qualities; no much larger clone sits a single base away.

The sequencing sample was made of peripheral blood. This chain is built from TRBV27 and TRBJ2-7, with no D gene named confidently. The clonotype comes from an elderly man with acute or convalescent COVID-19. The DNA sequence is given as TGTGCCAGCAGTTTTGGCAGGTCCTACGAGCAGTACTTC. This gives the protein CASSFGRSYEQYF.